Listed here is a single T cell receptor (beta chain). This sample was taken from a study of blood T cell repertoires in COVID-19. Study-level background: The United States, Italy and Spain provided the acute and convalescent COVID-19 samples. T cells, B-cell-depleted T cells, or PBMCs supplied cDNA or gDNA.

Per the original methods: Amplification with reference gene primers provided the estimates of nucleated cell counts. Assay used: immunoSEQ multiplex PCR; TCRdb lists only in-frame clones, some missing. V and J calls and clone size are given by that table; D and trimming were obtained from the DNA. This table has tens of thousands of clones, approximately 92% appearing once. Sequencing used peripheral blood. This clonotype originated in a woman of 80 years or more with acute or convalescent COVID-19.

CDR3 in amino acids: CATGLSSYNSPLHF. CDR3 coding DNA: TGTGCCACCGGACTGAGCTCCTATAATTCACCCCTCCACTTT. The chain carries TRBV10-3 and TRBJ1-6, with D uncertain. The germline CDR1 and CDR2 sequences are ENHRY and SYGVKD. V was trimmed by 10 bases and J by 0 bases, leaving 10 bases between them. The CDR3 spans 14 residues.